The rows below give T cell receptor beta chains drawn from one sample of a study of blood T cells in healthy people across ages. TCRdb reprocessed the 5' RACE reads via MiXCR and lists one record per CDR3 protein. The table lists 650,000 to 1,000,000 distinct CDR3 sequences, about 34% of them singletons, with 10% to 15% in the top ten. The sequenced sample was blood. These receptors came from a man aged 18-30 years in good health. Each CDR3 is given with its conserved first and last residue. Clone size is given for some rows only: seen once, a few or many times, or a class if the clone is expanded.

j_gene	v_gene	abundance	CDR3aa
TRBJ2-7	TRBV12-3/TRBV12-4	many	CASSLGQLSRYEQYF
TRBJ2-2	TRBV20-1	.	CSALAPGAPGELFF
TRBJ2-1	TRBV27	.	CASSRTSGSHNEQFF
TRBJ2-5	TRBV12-3/TRBV12-4	.	CASSPQSSGQETQYF
TRBJ2-7	TRBV10-3	.	CAISGTGGDSGEQYF
TRBJ2-7	TRBV15	many	CATSREQGYEQYF
TRBJ2-1	TRBV5-1	.	CASSLLGTSGGLDYNEQFF
TRBJ1-1	TRBV4-3	few	CASSHGDGTNTEAFF
TRBJ2-1	TRBV6-2/TRBV6-3	.	CASSLDRGSCNEQFF
TRBJ2-6	TRBV29-1	few	CSVEGGADPTKSGANVLTF
TRBJ1-1	TRBV20-1	.	CSAREPGRTNTEAFF
TRBJ1-5	TRBV7-8	.	CASSPMPDQPQHF
TRBJ1-6	TRBV12-3/TRBV12-4	few	CASRVTGFNSPLHF
TRBJ1-2	TRBV27	.	CASSPRGGRLGYTF
TRBJ2-7	TRBV6-5	.	CASSTGTLYEQYF
TRBJ1-1	TRBV5-1	once	CASSALNEAFF
TRBJ2-5	TRBV12-3/TRBV12-4	.	CASSFSGHTNEQYF
TRBJ1-5	TRBV20-1	.	CSAHRGSTQPQHF
TRBJ2-6	TRBV12-3/TRBV12-4	.	CASSVGVGANVLTF
TRBJ1-2	TRBV12-3/TRBV12-4	.	CASTDHHPFTGLANYGYTF
TRBJ1-2	TRBV29-1	few	CSVDDGIGYGYTF
TRBJ2-3	TRBV5-1	.	CASSLGRGWGDTQYF
TRBJ2-1	TRBV2	.	CASSGTRYNEQFF